The next 27 T cell receptor beta chains were all read from a single sample in a study of blood T cells in healthy people across ages. Through a sample-barcoded 5' primer and a J-beta primer mix, a second PCR was run for about 7 to 12 cycles. TCRdb redid the calling of the 5' RACE reads with MiXCR, one entry per CDR3 protein. The table records about 640,000 distinct CDR3 sequences, roughly 58% of them present only once. The sequenced sample consisted of blood. These receptors were taken from a man in his 60s in good health.

This chain connects TRBV20-1 to TRBJ2-7; D remains ambiguous. Trimming took 0 bases from V and 0 from J, leaving 9 bases between them. The CDR3 consists of 14 residues. Germline CDR1 reads DFQATT; CDR2 reads SNEGSKA (reference sequence). The CDR3 coding sequence is TGCAGTGCTAGAGATATCCTGAGCTCCTACGAGCAGTACTTC. It translates to CSARDILSSYEQYF.

This clonotype was seen only a few times. The rearrangement links TRBV3-1 to TRBJ2-1, with D unclear. Germline V gives CDR1 LGHDT, CDR2 YNNKEL (reference sequence). CDR3 length equals 11 residues. Trimming pared 4 bases from V and 8 bases from J, leaving 6 bases between. This CDR3 reads CASSRQYEQFF. The CDR3 bases are TGTGCCAGCAGCCGGCAGTATGAGCAGTTCTTC.

This clonotype was found a few times. At one boundary the junction diverges from the germline segment, which might be a read error. This chain connects TRBV2 to TRBJ1-2; D is perhaps TRBD1 (5 bases). CDR1 SNHLY and CDR2 FYNNEI come from the germline V gene. This CDR3 has 13 residues. Here the CDR3 reads CASSGGADYGYTF. The DNA for the CDR3 is TGTGCTAGCAGTGGAGGGGCGGACTATGGCTACACCTTC. The whole variable domain, remainder taken from reference TRBV2 and TRBJ1-2, is EPEVTQTPSHQVTQMGQEVILRCVPISNHLYFYWYRQILGQKVEFLVSFYNNEISEKSEIFDDQFSVERPDGSNFTLKIRSTKLEDSAMYFCASSGGADYGYTFGSGTRLTVV.

This chain links TRBV6-1 with TRBJ2-4, with 7 bases aligning to TRBD1. The DNA end is more similar to TRBJ2-5, so the J call may be wrong. The length of the CDR3 is 12 residues. Germline V CDR1 and CDR2: MNHNS, SASEGT. This CDR3 is CASGQAKETQYF. The CDR3 nucleotides are TGTGCCAGCGGACAGGCCAAGGAGACCCAGTACTTC.

Comment on this clonotype: One junction end does not reproduce the germline sequence, and a read error may be involved. The chain couples TRBV12-3 or TRBV12-4 to TRBJ2-3; perhaps TRBD2 as D (6 bases). This CDR3 is 14 amino acids long. CDR3 in DNA: TGTGCCAGCAGTTGCGGAGGGGCCGGAGATGCGCAGTATTTT. Translating gives CASSCGGAGDAQYF.

The rearrangement joins TRBV6-5 to TRBJ2-5; D is undetermined. Per germline, CDR1 MNHEY and CDR2 SVGAGI. CDR3 length: 14 amino acids. Trimming pared 2 bases from V and 7 bases from J, leaving 14 bases between. CDR3 nucleotide sequence: TGTGCCAGCAGTTACACGCAGGATGGTGGGACCCAGTACTTC. Protein product: CASSYTQDGGTQYF.

The rearrangement joins TRBV28 to TRBJ2-7; D tentatively reads TRBD1 or TRBD2 (6 bases each). The CDR3 loop spans 15 amino acids. Germline-derived CDR1 and CDR2 are MDHEN and SYDVKM. V lost 6 bases, J lost 0 bases, and 15 bases lay in between. CDR3 sequence reads: CASRPNGGHSYEQYF. CDR3 DNA sequence: TGTGCCAGCAGACCGAACGGGGGCCACTCCTACGAGCAGTACTTC.

The chain employs TRBV5-1 and TRBJ2-7, with D perhaps TRBD1 (6 bases). V was cut by 2 bases and J by 2 bases, with 11 bases left in between. Germline V gene data show CDR1 as SGHRS and CDR2 as YFSETQ. CDR3 length equals 14 residues. CDR3 DNA: TGCGCCAGCAGCTTTGGGGACATAGCCTACGAGCAGTACTTC. This codes for CASSFGDIAYEQYF. The entire variable domain, with the rest obtained from reference TRBV5-1 and TRBJ2-7, is as follows: KAGVTQTPRYLIKTRGQQVTLSCSPISGHRSVSWYQQTPGQGLQFLFEYFSETQRNKGNFPGRFSGRQFSNSRSEMNVSTLELGDSALYLCASSFGDIAYEQYFGPGTRLTVT.

The rearrangement links TRBV20-1 to TRBJ1-2; TRBD1 might be the D (5 bases). This CDR3 spans 13 amino acids. CDR1 is DFQATT and CDR2 is SNEGSKA in the germline V gene (reference sequence). Between the trimmed V and J ends, which lost 3 bases and 0 bases, there was a span of 8 bases. This CDR3 is CSARRQTNYGYTF. DNA of the CDR3: TGCAGTGCTAGGCGACAGACTAACTATGGCTACACCTTC.

CDR3: CASSPPSGRGIYEQYF. Here the CDR3 DNA reads TGTGCCAGCAGCCCCCCAAGTGGGAGGGGCATTTACGAGCAGTACTTC. The rearrangement uses TRBV7-9 and TRBJ2-5; 7 bases line up with TRBD2. Near its end, the DNA agrees better with TRBJ2-7, so the J call may be wrong. This CDR3 is 16 amino acids long. Germline V gives CDR1 SEHNR, CDR2 FQNEAQ (reference sequence).

The chain links TRBV6-1 to TRBJ1-5, with 9 positions matching TRBD1. With V trimmed by 4 bases and J by 5 bases, 6 bases remained unmatched. CDR3 length: 15 amino acids. Germline V gene lookup returns CDR1 MNHNS and CDR2 SASEGT. CDR3 sequence reads: CASSGGQGPDQPQHF. Written as DNA, the CDR3 is TGTGCCAGCAGTGGGGGACAGGGACCGGATCAGCCCCAGCATTTT.

The rearrangement uses TRBV6-1 and TRBJ1-5; weak D call: TRBD1 (5 bases). Germline assignment: CDR1 MNHNS and CDR2 SASEGT. The CDR3 runs to 15 residues. V dropped 3 bases and J dropped 0 bases, with 9 bases sitting between them. DNA for the CDR3: TGTGCCAGCAGTGAGATCGGGGGTAGCAATCAGCCCCAGCATTTT. Encoded protein: CASSEIGGSNQPQHF.

This clonotype was seen just once. This rearrangement joins TRBV28 to TRBJ1-2, with 12 nucleotides matching TRBD1. V shed 6 bases and J 4 bases; nucleotides not matched to a gene: 12. CDR3 length equals 17 residues. Germline loops: CDR1 MDHEN, CDR2 SYDVKM. CDR3 nucleotides: TGTGCCAGCAGGCTATCCGGGACAGGGGGCGCAGGCTATGGCTACACCTTC. Residues: CASRLSGTGGAGYGYTF.

This chain links TRBV5-5 with TRBJ1-2; 11 positions match TRBD1. Germline assignment: CDR1 SGHKS and CDR2 YYEKEE (reference sequence). The J segment lost 4 bases and the V segment lost 0 bases, leaving 8 bases of the junction unmatched. The CDR3 sequence is 17 residues long. CDR3 region: CASSLGTGGVPAYGYTF. The CDR3 DNA reads TGTGCCAGCAGCTTGGGGACAGGGGGCGTTCCGGCCTATGGCTACACCTTC.

This chain joins TRBV10-3 and TRBJ2-3; 10 nucleotides match TRBD2. The germline gives CDR1 ENHRY, CDR2 SYGVKD. V dropped 6 bases and J dropped 2; count of bases not matched to a gene: 5. The CDR3 has 15 amino acids. CDR3 amino acids: CAIRSTSGDTDTQYF. In DNA, the CDR3 is TGTGCCATCAGATCTACTAGCGGGGACACAGATACGCAGTATTTT.

At least ten counts were recorded for this clonotype. The junction shows a germline mismatch at one end, possibly a read error. This chain connects TRBV7-9 to TRBJ1-6, with TRBD1 as a possible D gene (6 bases). Germline CDR1 is SEHNR and CDR2 is FQNEAQ (reference sequence). This CDR3 region has 14 residues. CDR3 sequence: CASSQDSYNSPLHF. Written as DNA, the CDR3 is TGCGCCAGCAGTCAGGACAGTTACAATTCACCCCTCCACTTT.

The chain employs TRBV28 and TRBJ1-2, with unresolved D. V lost 2 bases and J 4 bases, leaving 11 bases between the germline ends. The CDR3 is 14 amino acids. Germline CDR1 MDHEN, CDR2 SYDVKM. CDR3 region: CASSLKQSSYGYTF. The DNA of the CDR3 is TGTGCCAGCAGTTTAAAACAGAGTTCCTATGGCTACACCTTC.

This chain uses TRBV5-1 with TRBJ2-5; D unclear. The CDR3 extends over 14 amino acids. CDR1 and CDR2 from the germline V gene are SGHRS and YFSETQ. Trimming pared 5 bases from V and 4 bases from J, leaving 15 bases between. CDR3 bases: TGCGCCAGCAGATTAGAGCTCCCTGGAGAGACCCAGTACTTC. Translating gives CASRLELPGETQYF.

This chain links TRBV3-1 with TRBJ2-5, with 9 bases lining up with TRBD2. This CDR3 has 16 residues. Germline CDR1 LGHDT, CDR2 YNNKEL (reference sequence). V gave up 2 bases and J gave up 11 bases; unmatched junction bases: 15. Here the CDR3 reads CASSQRGGGARNEQYF. The CDR3 DNA is TGTGCCAGCAGCCAACGAGGCGGGGGGGCAAGGAATGAGCAGTACTTC.

The chain carries TRBV28 and TRBJ2-2; TRBD2 is a possible D gene (5 bases). V lost 1 base to trimming and J lost 6 bases, with 12 bases between them. CDR3 size: 15 residues. Germline V gives CDR1 MDHEN, CDR2 SYDVKM. CDR3 bases: TGTGCCAGCAGTTTATACCAGTGGGAGCCCGGGGAGCTGTTTTTT. Protein product: CASSLYQWEPGELFF.

The chain has TRBV18 and TRBJ2-3, with D unclear. The CDR3 runs 15 residues. Germline values: CDR1 KGHSH, CDR2 LQKENI. V lost 3 bases to trimming and J lost 2 bases, with 12 bases between them. CDR3 sequence reads: CASSPGQEITDTQYF. CDR3 nucleotides: TGTGCCAGCTCACCTGGGCAAGAGATCACAGATACGCAGTATTTT.

This sequence joins TRBV5-5 and TRBJ2-1; no reliable D call. Trimming took 1 base from V and 8 from J, leaving 7 bases between them. The CDR3 has 12 residues. Looked up from germline, CDR1 is SGHKS and CDR2 is YYEKEE (reference sequence). The CDR3 is CASSLTSDEQFF. DNA for the CDR3: TGTGCCAGCAGCTTGACGAGCGATGAGCAGTTCTTC.

The chain combines TRBV7-6 with TRBJ2-3; the D gene is possibly TRBD2 (6 bases). There are 16 residues in the CDR3. Germline CDR1 reads SGHVS; CDR2 reads FNYEAQ. V was pared by 4 bases and J by 0 bases, with 14 bases between. The CDR3 sequence: CASSSPGTGSTDTQYF. In nucleotides, the CDR3 is TGTGCCAGCAGCTCACCCGGGACTGGGAGCACAGATACGCAGTATTTT.

This clonotype appeared a few times. The chain uses TRBV29-1 and TRBJ2-5; D perhaps matches TRBD2 (7 bases). This CDR3 contains 12 residues. The V and J ends lost 7 bases and 5 bases respectively, with 14 bases between them. Germline V lookup: CDR1 SQVTM, CDR2 ANQGSEA. The CDR3 nucleotides read TGCAGCGCCCAAAAGGGGGGGGAGACCCAGTACTTC. Translated, it gives CSAQKGGETQYF.

This clonotype was seen a handful of times. The chain couples TRBV27 to TRBJ2-7, with D possibly matching TRBD1 (6 bases). The CDR3 loop spans 14 amino acids. Trimming stripped 4 bases from V and 3 bases from J, with 13 bases between. Per the germline V gene, CDR1 is MNHEY and CDR2 is SMNVEV (reference sequence). The CDR3 protein is CASSSAGRGYEQYF. CDR3 nucleotides: TGTGCCAGCAGTTCCGCGGGCAGGGGCTACGAGCAGTACTTC.

The chain couples TRBV11-2 to TRBJ2-5; D gene ambiguous. The CDR3 runs to 13 residues. The V end lost 5 bases, the J end lost 4 bases, and 11 bases lay between the germline ends. CDR1 is SGHAT and CDR2 is FQNNGV in the germline V gene. The CDR3 DNA sequence: TGTGCCAGCAGCCAAGGGTATAGAGAGACCCAGTACTTC. Residues: CASSQGYRETQYF.

This sequence joins TRBV12-3 or TRBV12-4 and TRBJ2-1; D remains ambiguous. The CDR3 totals 14 residues. Trimming shortened V by 5 bases and J by 5 bases, and 13 bases separated the two germline ends. The CDR3 nucleotides read TGTGCCAGCAGTGCCGGAACTCCTAACAATGAGCAGTTCTTC. Protein: CASSAGTPNNEQFF.